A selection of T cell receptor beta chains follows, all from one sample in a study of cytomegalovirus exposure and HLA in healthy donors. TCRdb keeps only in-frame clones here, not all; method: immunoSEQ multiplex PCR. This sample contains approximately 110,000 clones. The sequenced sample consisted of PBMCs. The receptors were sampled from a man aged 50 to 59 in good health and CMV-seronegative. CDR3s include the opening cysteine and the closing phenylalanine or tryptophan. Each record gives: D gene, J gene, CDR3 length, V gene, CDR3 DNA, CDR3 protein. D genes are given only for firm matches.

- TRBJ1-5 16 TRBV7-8 TGTGCCAGCAGCTCGTGGGGTGGGACACCTTATCAGCCCCAGCATTTT CASSSWGGTPYQPQHF
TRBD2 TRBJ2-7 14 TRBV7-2 TGTGCCAGCACCCCTGCGGGGGGTTCCTACGAGCAGTACTTC CASTPAGGSYEQYF
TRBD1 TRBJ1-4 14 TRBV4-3 TGCGCCAGCAACCAGGGACAGGGCGTAGAAAAACTGTTTTTT CASNQGQGVEKLFF
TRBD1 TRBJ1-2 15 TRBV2 TGTGCCAGCAGTCTCGGACAGGGGGCGGCAAATGGCTACACCTTC CASSLGQGAANGYTF
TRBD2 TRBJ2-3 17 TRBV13 TGTGCCAGCAGTCTCGGGAGGAGTTATACGTACACAGATACGCAGTATTTT CASSLGRSYTYTDTQYF
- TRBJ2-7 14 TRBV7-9 TGTGCCAGCAGCTTAGTTGGCGACTCCTACGAGCAGTACTTC CASSLVGDSYEQYF
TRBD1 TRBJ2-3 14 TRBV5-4 TGTGCCAGCAGTTCGACAGGGGACACAGATACGCAGTATTTT CASSSTGDTDTQYF
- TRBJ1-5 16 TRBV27 TGTGCCAGCAGTTCCGGACAGCAAAATATCAATCAGCCCCAGCATTTT CASSSGQQNINQPQHF
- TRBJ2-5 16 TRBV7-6 TGTGCCAGCAGCTTATCGGTTGAGACAGGACAAGAGACCCAGTACTTC CASSLSVETGQETQYF
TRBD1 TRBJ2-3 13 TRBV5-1 TGCGCCAGCAGCTTGACAGGGGCAGATACGCAGTATTTT CASSLTGADTQYF
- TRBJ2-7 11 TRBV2 TGTGCCAGCCGCTCCACGGGCGAGCAGTACTTC CASRSTGEQYF
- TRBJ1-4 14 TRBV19 TGTGCCAGTAGCCTGGGAGTAACAAATGAAAAACTGTTTTTT CASSLGVTNEKLFF
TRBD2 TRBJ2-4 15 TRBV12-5 TGTGCTAGTGGGGTACTAGCGGGGTTATTAAACATTCAGTACTTC CASGVLAGLLNIQYF
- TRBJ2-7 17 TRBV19 TGTGCCAGTAGTATGGAGTACGGGACACCGTACTCCTACGAGCAGTACTTC CASSMEYGTPYSYEQYF
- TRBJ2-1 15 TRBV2 TGTGCCAGCAGCGTCCCGGGACAAAGCTACAATGAGCAGTTCTTC CASSVPGQSYNEQFF
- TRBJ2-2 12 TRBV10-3 TGTGCCATCAAGCCCCCCACCGGGGAGCTGTTTTTT CAIKPPTGELFF
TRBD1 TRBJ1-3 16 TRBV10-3 TGTGCCATCAGTGAGTTCGGGACAGGGGGCTTAAACACCATATATTTT CAISEFGTGGLNTIYF
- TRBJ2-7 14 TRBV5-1 TGCGCCAGCAGCTTGGGTGGGCTCACCTACGAGCAGTACTTC CASSLGGLTYEQYF
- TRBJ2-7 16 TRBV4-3 TGCGCCAGCAGCCAAGATCTGGCTAGCGAATCCTACGAGCAGTACTTC CASSQDLASESYEQYF
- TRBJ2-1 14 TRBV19 TGTGCCAGTAGTACCCCGGGACTGGACAATGAGCAGTTCTTC CASSTPGLDNEQFF
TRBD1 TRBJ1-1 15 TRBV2 TGTGCCAGCAGTGAAGCGAGGACAGGTAGGACTGAAGCTTTCTTT CASSEARTGRTEAFF
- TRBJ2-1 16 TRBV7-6 TGTGCCAGCAGCTTAGTGCTCAGGGCTTTCGGCAATGAGCAGTTCTTC CASSLVLRAFGNEQFF
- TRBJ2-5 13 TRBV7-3 TGTGCCAGCAGCTTAAACCCGGTACAGACCCAGTACTTC CASSLNPVQTQYF
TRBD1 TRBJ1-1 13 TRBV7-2 TGTGCCAGCAGCTCGAGGGGGCCGGCCGAAGCTTTCTTT CASSSRGPAEAFF
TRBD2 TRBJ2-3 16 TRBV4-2 TGTGCCAGCAGCGGGGGGACTAGCGGGAACACAGATACGCAGTATTTT CASSGGTSGNTDTQYF
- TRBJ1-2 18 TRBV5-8 TGTGCCAGCAGCCACCCTCCGGGACGGGCGGGGCCCAACTATGGCTACACCTTC CASSHPPGRAGPNYGYTF
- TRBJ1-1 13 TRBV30 TGTGCCTGGAGTCTGGGCATGAACACTGAAGCTTTCTTT CAWSLGMNTEAFF
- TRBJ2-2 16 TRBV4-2 TGTGCCAGCAGCCAAGAGAGTACTATAAACACCGGGGAGCTGTTTTTT CASSQESTINTGELFF
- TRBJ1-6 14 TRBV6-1 TGTGCCAGCAGTGTCAAACTATATAATTCACCCCTCCACTTT CASSVKLYNSPLHF
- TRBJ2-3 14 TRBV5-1 TGCGCCACCGGCCCCGGGGTGGACACAGATACGCAGTATTTT CATGPGVDTDTQYF
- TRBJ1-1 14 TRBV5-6 TGTGCCAGCAGCTTTGAGTTGATGAACACTGAAGCTTTCTTT CASSFELMNTEAFF
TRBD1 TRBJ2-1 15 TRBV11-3 TGTGCCAGCAGCTCGACAGGGGGCATCATCCGGGAGCAGTTCTTC CASSSTGGIIREQFF
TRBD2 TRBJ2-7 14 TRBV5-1 TGCGCCAGCAGCTTGCGCCTAGCGGGAGACGAGCAGTACTTC CASSLRLAGDEQYF
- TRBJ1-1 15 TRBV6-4 TGTGCCAGCAGTGCGGAGGCAGGGGTGAACACTGAAGCTTTCTTT CASSAEAGVNTEAFF
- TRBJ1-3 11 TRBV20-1 TGCAGTGCCCGGGAGGCCTACACCATATATTTT CSAREAYTIYF
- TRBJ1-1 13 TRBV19 TGTGCCAGTAGTTCAACAGGGTTACCTGAAGCTTTCTTT CASSSTGLPEAFF